These 8 T cell receptor beta chains share one sample of origin, sequenced in a study of cytomegalovirus exposure and HLA in healthy donors (dated by TCRdb to between 2016 and 2019). The method was the immunoSEQ multiplex PCR assay. The multiplex PCR relied on a mix of 60 forward primers for TCR Vbeta segments and 13 reverse primers for TCR Jbeta segments. What TCRdb holds here is the immuneACCESS table cut down to in-frame rearrangements. Part of the clones is not present; checked against another copy, under half of the missing clones reflect an unresolved V gene, and the others are unexplained. This sample lists under 150,000 clones; 81% were detected once. The ten biggest clones cover around 0.67% of the sample. Sequencing was performed on PBMCs. These receptors all stem from a man aged 18 to 29 in good health and CMV-seronegative.

The chain joins TRBV28 to TRBJ1-4; perhaps TRBD1 as D (5 bases). Looked up from germline, CDR1 is MDHEN and CDR2 is SYDVKM. The ends were cut back, 2 bases at V and 3 bases at J, with 10 bases in the middle. The CDR3 covers 15 residues. DNA for the CDR3: TGTGCCAGCAGTTTAGATAGGGGTGCTAATGAAAAACTGTTTTTT. It translates to CASSLDRGANEKLFF.

The J gene is TRBJ2-3, the V gene TRBV7-2; 9 bases are shared with TRBD2. J was trimmed by 0 bases and V by 3 bases; bases with no gene match: 7. Germline V gene sequence: CDR1 SGHTA, CDR2 FQGNSA. The CDR3 covers 17 residues. CDR3 loop: CASSFTSSGVSTDTQYF. CDR3 DNA: TGTGCCAGCAGCTTCACCTCTAGCGGGGTCAGCACAGATACGCAGTATTTT.

In this sample, this clone turned up once. The V call is TRBV30, the J call TRBJ1-2; D call uncertain. The V gene's germline CDR1 is GTSNPN and CDR2 SVGIG (reference sequence). This CDR3 has 10 amino acids. Trimming took off 6 bases at V and 9 bases at J, with 11 bases between the two ends. The CDR3 region is CACLQYRYTF. In DNA form, the CDR3 reads TGTGCCTGCCTTCAGTATCGCTACACCTTC.

This chain uses TRBV27 with TRBJ2-7; D is unresolved. The germline gives CDR1 MNHEY, CDR2 SMNVEV (reference sequence). V was cut by 5 bases and J by 2 bases, with 7 bases left in between. There are 12 residues in the CDR3. The CDR3 here is CASSHTPYEQYF. As DNA, the CDR3 is TGTGCCAGCAGTCACACCCCCTACGAGCAGTACTTC.

This rearrangement joins TRBV9 to TRBJ2-5, with 8 bases aligning to TRBD2. This CDR3 has 15 residues. The ends lost 3 bases at V and 1 base at J; junction bases unmatched: 5. Per germline, CDR1 SGDLS and CDR2 YYNGEE. This chain's CDR3 is CASSGRTSGQETQYF. Here the CDR3 DNA reads TGTGCCAGCAGCGGCCGCACTAGCGGCCAAGAGACCCAGTACTTC.

Here the CDR3 DNA reads TGTGCCAGTAGTATCCGGACAGGGAACACTGAAGCTTTCTTT. Protein sequence: CASSIRTGNTEAFF. This chain connects TRBV19 to TRBJ1-1; 7 nucleotides match TRBD1. Germline loops: CDR1 LNHDA, CDR2 SQIVND (reference sequence). After removal of 3 bases from V and 1 base from J, the junction contained 2 bases not matched to a gene. This CDR3 region has 14 residues.

The CDR3 sequence is CASSLDSRVDGELFF. The DNA for the CDR3 is TGTGCCAGCAGCTTGGACTCCAGGGTCGACGGGGAGCTGTTTTTT. This chain joins TRBV5-6 and TRBJ2-2, with a weak D call TRBD1 (5 bases). The CDR3 is 15 residues long. Germline V lookup: CDR1 SGHDT, CDR2 YYEEEE. V was pared by 0 bases and J by 7 bases, with 13 bases between.

This clone was observed once. The chain employs TRBV2 and TRBJ1-1, with D unresolved. CDR1 and CDR2 (germline): SNHLY, FYNNEI. The V gene lost 6 bases and the J gene lost 6 bases, with 14 bases spanning the gap. The CDR3 runs 13 residues. CDR3 bases: TGTGCCAGCAGCCTAAGACGGGGTGCTGAAGCTTTCTTT. Translation gives CASSLRRGAEAFF.